This passage covers 8 T cell receptor beta chains from one sample sequenced in a study of blood T cell repertoires in COVID-19. Data came from immunoSEQ multiplex PCR; TCRdb stores just in-frame clones and leaves some out. The sample includes about 280,000 clones, roughly 86% of them seen just once. Source material: peripheral blood. The receptors shown here come from a woman in her twenties or thirties who had recovered from COVID-19.

V is TRBV5-4 and J is TRBJ2-1, with unresolved D. Trimming left V 1 base short and J 6 bases short, with 11 bases between. Germline loops: CDR1 SGHNT, CDR2 YYREEE (reference sequence). The CDR3 covers 14 residues. The DNA for the CDR3 is TGTGCCAGCAGCTTGTACGGCGGCGCCAATGAGCAGTTCTTC. Translating gives CASSLYGGANEQFF.

The table lists this clone with a few counts. V usage is TRBV10-1 and J usage is TRBJ2-3; the match to TRBD1 covers 10 bases. With V trimmed by 2 bases and J by 4 bases, 6 bases remained unmatched. The CDR3 runs 16 residues. CDR1 is WNHNN and CDR2 is SYGVQD in the germline V gene (reference sequence). In DNA form, the CDR3 reads TGCGCCAGCAGTGAGACGAAAGGACAGGGGGCAGATACGCAGTATTTT. Translated, it gives CASSETKGQGADTQYF.

The chain combines TRBV7-8 with TRBJ2-2; 11 nucleotides agree with TRBD2. CDR3 length: 16 residues. J gave up 7 bases and V 2 bases, and 6 bases lay outside the gene matches. Germline V gives CDR1 SGHVS, CDR2 FQNEAQ. This CDR3 reads CASSLMTSGTYGELFF. DNA for the CDR3: TGTGCCAGCAGCTTAATGACTAGCGGGACGTACGGGGAGCTGTTTTTT.

V is TRBV19 and J is TRBJ1-4, with a weak D call TRBD1 (6 bases). CDR3 size: 14 residues. V gave up 8 bases and J gave up 5 bases, with 15 bases separating them. Germline lookup yields CDR1 LNHDA and CDR2 SQIVND (reference sequence). CDR3 in amino acids: CASQPRGTNEKLFF. The CDR3 coding sequence is TGTGCCAGTCAACCCAGGGGAACAAATGAAAAACTGTTTTTT.

The chain couples TRBV5-5 to TRBJ1-5; D possibly corresponds to TRBD1 (6 bases). Trimming stripped 5 bases from V and 5 bases from J, with 14 bases between. CDR1 and CDR2 (germline): SGHKS, YYEKEE (reference sequence). The CDR3 has 14 amino acids. CDR3 DNA: TGTGCCAGCAGACCCAGGGGAACAGATCAGCCCCAGCATTTT. Translation gives CASRPRGTDQPQHF.

The rearrangement uses TRBV19 and TRBJ2-1, with 9 positions matching TRBD2. This CDR3 comprises 14 residues. The ends lost 5 bases at V and 9 bases at J; junction bases unmatched: 8. Germline V CDR1 and CDR2: LNHDA, SQIVND (reference sequence). The DNA for the CDR3 is TGTGCCAGTAGTTCGACTAGCGGTTCTGGTGAGCAGTTCTTC. Amino acids: CASSSTSGSGEQFF.

The chain is built from TRBV19 and TRBJ1-2, with unresolved D. V lost 4 bases, J lost 4 bases, and 10 bases lay in between. Germline CDR1 LNHDA, CDR2 SQIVND (reference sequence). The CDR3 contains 13 residues. This chain's CDR3 is CASSSGEIYGYTF. The CDR3 bases are TGTGCCAGTAGTAGCGGCGAGATCTATGGCTACACCTTC.

This clone showed up just once. The V call is TRBV5-5, the J call TRBJ2-5; D is perhaps TRBD1 (6 bases). The CDR3 totals 16 residues. Germline values: CDR1 SGHKS, CDR2 YYEKEE (reference sequence). V was clipped by 4 bases and J by 3 bases, with 19 bases between them. This chain's CDR3 is CASSLSLGQTKETQYF. The CDR3 DNA reads TGTGCCAGCAGCCTCAGCCTAGGACAGACAAAAGAGACCCAGTACTTC.